This TCR beta chain derives from a study of CD8+CD57+ T cells in acquired aplastic anemia. This clonotype is a singleton in its sample. Germline CDR1 is SQVTM and CDR2 is ANQGSEA. The CDR3 covers 12 residues. V was clipped by 3 bases and J by 7 bases, with 11 bases between them. Both TCR beta VDJ combination and CDR3 sequence profiling were carried out. Genomic DNA was the template for this profiling. TCRdb processed the reads anew with MiXCR; each CDR3 protein has one entry. Seen here are 150,000 to 200,000 distinct CDR3 sequences, just under 65% observed once, and the top ten hold under 60%. The chain joins TRBV29-1 to TRBJ2-3; no clear D gene. The sequenced material came from sorted CD4+, CD8+, or CD8+CD57+ T cells (not recorded which) from PBMCs. The sequence derives from a human donor in good health. The CDR3 bases are TGCAGCGTTGACGTTACACAGAATACGCAGTATTTT. Protein sequence: CSVDVTQNTQYF.